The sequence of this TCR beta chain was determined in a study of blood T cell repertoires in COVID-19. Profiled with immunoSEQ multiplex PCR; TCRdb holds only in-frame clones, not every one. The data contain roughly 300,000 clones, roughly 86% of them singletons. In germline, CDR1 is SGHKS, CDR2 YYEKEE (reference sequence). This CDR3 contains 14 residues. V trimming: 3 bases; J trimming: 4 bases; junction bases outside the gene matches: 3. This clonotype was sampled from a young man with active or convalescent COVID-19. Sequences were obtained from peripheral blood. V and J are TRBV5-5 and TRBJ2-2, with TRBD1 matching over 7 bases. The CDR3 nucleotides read TGTGCCAGCAGCTCGGGACAGAGCACCGGGGAGCTGTTTTTT. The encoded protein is CASSSGQSTGELFF.